The clone carrying this T cell receptor beta chain was detected a few times. Antigen specificity is unknown. PBMCs were collected from an approximately 10 ml volume of fresh peripheral blood. Template material for amplifying TCR beta CDR3 regions consisted of RNA transcripts. When the TCR CDR3 underwent first-round RT-PCR, the HTBI primer set was used. MiXCR, run by TCRdb on the multiplex PCR reads, gives a single entry per CDR3 protein. The top ten clones hold 3% to 4.5% of a sample with under 650,000 distinct CDR3 sequences, around 15% of them seen once. The data are from a study of T cells in Graves' hyperthyroidism and ophthalmopathy. V lost 6 bases to trimming and J lost 7 bases, with 13 bases between them. The CDR3 loop spans 13 amino acids. Germline V gene sequence: CDR1 SGHDT, CDR2 YYEEEE. Study conclusions and caveats: Patients with ophthalmopathy were separated from those with stable hyperthyroidism by a 13 V-J model.

This clonotype was obtained from a woman aged 25-40 years with Graves' hyperthyroidism. V usage is TRBV5-6 and J usage is TRBJ2-2; D is unclear. The sequencing input was blood. DNA of the CDR3: TGTGCCAGCAACGCTCCTGGGATCGGGGAGCTGTTTTTT. Translating gives CASNAPGIGELFF.